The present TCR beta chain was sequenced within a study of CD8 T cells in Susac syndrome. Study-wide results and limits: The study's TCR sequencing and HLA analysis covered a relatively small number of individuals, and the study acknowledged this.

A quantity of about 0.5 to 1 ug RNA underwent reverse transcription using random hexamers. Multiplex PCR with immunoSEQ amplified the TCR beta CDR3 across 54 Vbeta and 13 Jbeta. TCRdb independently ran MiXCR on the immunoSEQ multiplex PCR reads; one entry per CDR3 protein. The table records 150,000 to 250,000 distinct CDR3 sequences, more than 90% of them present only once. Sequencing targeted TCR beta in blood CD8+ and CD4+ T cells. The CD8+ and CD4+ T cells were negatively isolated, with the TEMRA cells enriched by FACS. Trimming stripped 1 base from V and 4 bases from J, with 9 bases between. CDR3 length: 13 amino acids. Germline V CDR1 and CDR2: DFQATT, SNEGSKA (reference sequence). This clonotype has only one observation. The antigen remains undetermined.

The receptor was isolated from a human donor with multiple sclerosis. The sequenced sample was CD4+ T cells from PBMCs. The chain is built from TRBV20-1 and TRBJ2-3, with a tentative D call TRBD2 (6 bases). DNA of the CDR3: TGCAGTGCTAGAGGACTAGAGTCAGATACGCAGTATTTT. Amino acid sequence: CSARGLESDTQYF.